This T cell receptor (beta chain) is from a study of synovial regulatory T cells in juvenile arthritis. Comment on this clone: Its antigen remains unknown.

CDR1 is MNHEY and CDR2 is SVGAGI in the germline V gene. The CDR3 is 14 residues long. No DNA accompanies this entry. Study-wide results and limits: Blood Treg cells that were inflammation-associated showed lower TCR diversity than other blood Treg cells.

Here immunoSEQ multiplex PCR was the method, and the copy in TCRdb shows in-frame clones only, minus some. The sample table sets out about 9,900 clones. This sequence joins TRBV6-5 and TRBJ1-4; TCRdb picks TRBD1, but there is no DNA to check that call. The sequenced material came from Treg cells from blood. Subset described: HLA-DR+ inflammation-associated blood Treg cells. This clonotype was obtained from a donor aged 2 to 35 with juvenile idiopathic arthritis. CDR3 sequence: CASSYRQGGEKLFF.